This T cell receptor beta chain is drawn from a study of cytomegalovirus exposure and HLA in healthy donors. Losses at the gene ends were 6 bases for V and 3 bases for J; bases not matched to a gene: 3. CDR3 length equals 13 residues. Germline V gives CDR1 LGHNT, CDR2 FRNRAP. The PCR had 60 Vbeta and 13 Jbeta primers. Here immunoSEQ multiplex PCR was the method, and the copy in TCRdb shows in-frame clones only, minus some. The sample has 200,000 to 250,000 clones; 85% to 90% are singletons. The clonotype comes from a woman younger than 35 in good health and CMV-seronegative. The rearrangement joins TRBV12-5 to TRBJ2-3, with 7 positions matching TRBD2. Sequencing used PBMCs. CDR3 amino acids: CASGGGNTDTQYF. DNA for the CDR3: TGTGCTAGTGGGGGGGGGAATACAGATACGCAGTATTTT.